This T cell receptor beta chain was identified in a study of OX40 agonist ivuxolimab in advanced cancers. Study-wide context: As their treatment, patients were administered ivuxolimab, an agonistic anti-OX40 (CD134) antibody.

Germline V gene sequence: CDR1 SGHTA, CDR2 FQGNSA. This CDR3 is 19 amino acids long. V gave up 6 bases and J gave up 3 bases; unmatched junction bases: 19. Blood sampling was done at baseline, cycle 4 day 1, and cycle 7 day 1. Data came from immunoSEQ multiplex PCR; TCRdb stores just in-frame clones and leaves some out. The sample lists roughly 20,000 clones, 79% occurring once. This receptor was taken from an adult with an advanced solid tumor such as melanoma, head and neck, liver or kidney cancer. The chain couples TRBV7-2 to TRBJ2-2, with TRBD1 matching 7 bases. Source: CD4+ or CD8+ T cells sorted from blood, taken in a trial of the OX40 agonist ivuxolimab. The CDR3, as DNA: TGTGCCAGCAGATTATTGGAGTGGCGGCAGGGGGAGTACACCGGGGAGCTGTTTTTT. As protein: CASRLLEWRQGEYTGELFF.